The T cell receptor beta chain described here comes from a study of T cells in narcolepsy. Germline values: CDR1 SGHDN, CDR2 FVKESK. V lost 2 bases and J lost 8, with 13 bases in between. This CDR3 is built from 15 residues. Generated by immunoSEQ multiplex PCR, the TCRdb table keeps only in-frame clones and is missing some. There are about 35,000 clones in the sample; 81% occur only once, and roughly 2.5% lies in the top ten. Material for sequencing was memory (CD45RA-) CD4+ T cells from blood. This chain uses TRBV14 with TRBJ1-6; D is possibly TRBD1 (6 bases). This clonotype originated in a human donor in good health. In nucleotides, the CDR3 is TGTGCCAGCAGCCAAATCACAGGGTTAGATTCACCCCTCCACTTT. Translation gives CASSQITGLDSPLHF. The full variable domain, its missing parts supplied by reference TRBV14 and TRBJ1-6, is EAGVTQFPSHSVIEKGQTVTLRCDPISGHDNLYWYRRVMGKEIKFLLHFVKESKQDESGMPNNRFLAERTGGTYSTLKVQPAELEDSGVYFCASSQITGLDSPLHFGNGTRLTVT.